These 15 T cell receptor beta chains were all obtained from the same sample, sequenced in a study of beta chain features in type 1 diabetes. The entirety of the isolated RNA underwent reverse transcription, so expressed TCRB transcripts were sequenced. Profiling relied on immunoSEQ multiplex PCR, and the TCRdb table lists in-frame clones only, not all of them. The profile shows about 900,000 clones, about a sixth of them singletons. Sequences were obtained from naive CD4+ T cells from blood. The origin of the receptors is a woman aged 18-29 years in good health.

V is TRBV5-6 and J is TRBJ2-3; 7 bases fit TRBD2. The CDR3 loop spans 16 amino acids. CDR1 and CDR2 (germline): SGHDT, YYEEEE. With V trimmed by 4 bases and J by 5 bases, 13 bases remained unmatched. The CDR3 DNA reads as TGTGCCAGCAGCCTACCGGGGGGAGGGCGAGGAGATACGCAGTATTTT. Residues: CASSLPGGGRGDTQYF.

This clone came up a few times. Additional DNA sequences in this sample encode the identical CDR3. Written as DNA, the CDR3 is TGTGCCAGCAGCTTAGTAGCGGGAGGAACAGATACGCAGTATTTT. Its translation is CASSLVAGGTDTQYF. The rearrangement joins TRBV7-2 to TRBJ2-3; 10 bases fit TRBD2. V was pared by 1 base and J by 3 bases, with 1 base of the junction left unmatched. The CDR3 is 15 residues long. Germline V gives CDR1 SGHTA, CDR2 FQGNSA.

The table lists this clone with a few counts. The chain combines TRBV7-2 with TRBJ1-5; TRBD1 aligns across 7 bases. The CDR3 has 14 amino acids. Germline V gene lookup returns CDR1 SGHTA and CDR2 FQGNSA. J gave up 3 bases and V 5 bases, and 4 bases lay outside the gene matches. CDR3 nucleotides: TGTGCCAGCAGCCGGACAGGATCCAATCAGCCCCAGCATTTT. It specifies CASSRTGSNQPQHF.

The chain carries TRBV28 and TRBJ2-3, with 9 bases identical to TRBD2. Germline V gene data show CDR1 as MDHEN and CDR2 as SYDVKM. Germline trimming cut 7 bases from V and 6 bases from J; bases unmatched to any gene: 11. This CDR3 is 15 amino acids long. The CDR3 spells CASTVPGLALDTQYF. In nucleotides, the CDR3 is TGTGCCAGCACCGTCCCGGGACTAGCCCTCGATACGCAGTATTTT.

This clone occurred a few times. This rearrangement joins TRBV11-1 to TRBJ2-2; D is uncertain. Trimming removed 5 bases at V and 0 bases at J, with 10 bases between. The CDR3 totals 15 residues. The germline V gene encodes CDR1 SGHAT and CDR2 FQDESV (reference sequence). CDR3 sequence: CASSPWAANTGELFF. The DNA for the CDR3 is TGTGCCAGCAGCCCCTGGGCGGCGAACACCGGGGAGCTGTTTTTT.

The chain has TRBV7-6 and TRBJ2-7; 9 bases match TRBD1. Germline loops: CDR1 SGHVS, CDR2 FNYEAQ. The CDR3 consists of 15 residues. Losses at the gene ends were 1 base for V and 3 bases for J; bases not matched to a gene: 4. The CDR3 protein is CASSLGGQGGYEQYF. CDR3 sequence (DNA): TGTGCCAGCAGCTTAGGGGGACAGGGCGGCTACGAGCAGTACTTC.

This chain joins TRBV7-3 and TRBJ2-1; 11 bases agree with TRBD2. Per the germline V gene, CDR1 is SGHTA and CDR2 is FQGTGA. This CDR3 has 15 amino acids. The J segment lost 7 bases and the V segment lost 5 bases, leaving 7 bases of the junction unmatched. This CDR3 is CASSRTSGWENEQFF. The CDR3 DNA sequence: TGTGCCAGCAGCCGGACTAGCGGGTGGGAGAATGAGCAGTTCTTC.

The chain couples TRBV19 to TRBJ2-3, with TRBD1 as a possible D gene (5 bases). Germline loops: CDR1 LNHDA, CDR2 SQIVND (reference sequence). This CDR3 is built from 15 residues. The ends were cut back, 3 bases at V and 6 bases at J, with 16 bases in the middle. In DNA, the CDR3 is TGTGCCAGTAGTATTGGAGCCCAGGGAACGGATACGCAGTATTTT. It specifies CASSIGAQGTDTQYF.

V gene TRBV19 combines with J gene TRBJ1-2; D uncertain. V was pared by 7 bases and J by 2 bases, with 14 bases between. Looked up from germline, CDR1 is LNHDA and CDR2 is SQIVND (reference sequence). The CDR3 spans 14 residues. CDR3 nucleotides: TGTGCCAGTAACGACCGGCCAGAAAACTATGGCTACACCTTC. Its protein product is CASNDRPENYGYTF.

This clone was seen a handful of times. This chain connects TRBV7-3 to TRBJ2-5; TRBD1 matches at 9 bases. The junction had 13 bases not matched to a gene; V was cut back by 5 bases and J by 9 bases. CDR3 size: 15 residues. Germline lookup yields CDR1 SGHTA and CDR2 FQGTGA. CDR3 sequence (DNA): TGTGCCAGCAGCCCAACCCGGGACAGGGAATCGGCCCAGTACTTC. It specifies CASSPTRDRESAQYF.

This clone has a handful of counts. J is TRBJ1-2 and V is TRBV7-2; 8 nucleotides match TRBD1. V gave up 4 bases and J gave up 7 bases; unmatched junction bases: 5. Per germline, CDR1 SGHTA and CDR2 FQGNSA. The CDR3 length is 13 residues. CDR3 sequence (DNA): TGTGCCAGCAGCTACCAGGACAGGGTTGGCTACACCTTC. Residues: CASSYQDRVGYTF.

The rearrangement joins TRBV4-3 to TRBJ2-7, with D possibly called TRBD1 or TRBD2 (6 bases each). Looked up from germline, CDR1 is LGHNA and CDR2 is YSLEER. There are 16 residues in the CDR3. The V end was cut by 1 base, the J end by 6 bases, with 19 bases between. CDR3 sequence reads: CASSQGLTAGGLEQYF. The CDR3 bases are TGCGCCAGCAGCCAAGGCTTAACGGCCGGGGGCCTCGAGCAGTACTTC.

This clone occurred a few times. The chain links TRBV7-2 to TRBJ2-7, with TRBD1 matching over 10 bases. The CDR3 length is 15 residues. V was pared by 1 base and J by 7 bases, with 7 bases of the junction left unmatched. The germline CDR1 and CDR2 sequences are SGHTA and FQGNSA. The CDR3 region has the DNA TGTGCCAGCAGCTTAGTGCGTGACAGGGGGCGGGAGCAGTACTTC. Its translation: CASSLVRDRGREQYF.

The V gene is TRBV6-5, the J gene TRBJ2-2; no clear D gene. Germline V gene sequence: CDR1 MNHEY, CDR2 SVGAGI. V was pared by 1 base and J by 1 base, with 4 bases between. The CDR3 length is 14 residues. CDR3 nucleotide sequence: TGTGCCAGCAGTTACTACGTGAACACCGGGGAGCTGTTTTTT. This sequence encodes CASSYYVNTGELFF.

The table lists this clone with a few counts. This chain links TRBV18 with TRBJ2-4; D not certain. The CDR3 extends over 12 amino acids. The V end was cut by 6 bases, the J end by 8 bases, with 11 bases between. CDR1 is KGHSH, CDR2 LQKENI, per germline. This chain's CDR3 is CASSPTEDIQYF. As DNA, the CDR3 is TGTGCCAGCTCTCCAACAGAGGACATTCAGTACTTC.